The TCR beta chain described here comes from a study of blood T cell repertoires in COVID-19. Study processing details: The assay estimated nucleated cells by amplifying reference gene primers. Produced via immunoSEQ multiplex PCR; TCRdb's table is partial and in-frame only. The DNA was the basis for D and trimming; V, J and clone size are from that table. The data hold approximately 360,000 clones, with approximately 88% observed a single time. Assignments of participants to cohorts depended upon their own reported clinical history. Germline V gene data show CDR1 as SGHRS and CDR2 as YFSETQ. The length of the CDR3 is 15 residues. The junction had 11 bases not matched to a gene; V was cut back by 4 bases and J by 5 bases.

The chain links TRBV5-1 to TRBJ2-5, with 7 bases lining up with TRBD1. Sample: PBMCs or T cells enriched from blood (not recorded which). The clonotype originates from a woman younger than 45 with acute COVID-19. CDR3 DNA sequence: TGCGCCAGCAGCCCCCGACAGGGTTCGAGCGAGACCCAGTACTTC. Its translation: CASSPRQGSSETQYF.